This section outlines one TCR beta chain sequence together with its context. These data come from a study of cytomegalovirus exposure and HLA in healthy donors. Trimming took off 7 bases at V and 2 bases at J, with 18 bases between the two ends. This CDR3 comprises 16 residues. Germline CDR1 SEHNR, CDR2 FQNEAQ (reference sequence). PCR primers comprised 60 Vbeta and 13 Jbeta primers. Generated by immunoSEQ multiplex PCR, the TCRdb table keeps only in-frame clones and is missing some. Of approximately 110,000 clones listed, around 70% are singletons. The sample comprised PBMCs. The origin of this receptor is a woman in her thirties or forties in good health and CMV-seronegative. The chain employs TRBV7-9 and TRBJ2-1, with D perhaps matching TRBD2 (6 bases). The CDR3 sequence is CASNLMGGDAYNEQFF. For the CDR3, the DNA is TGTGCCAGCAACCTTATGGGCGGGGATGCCTACAATGAGCAGTTCTTC.